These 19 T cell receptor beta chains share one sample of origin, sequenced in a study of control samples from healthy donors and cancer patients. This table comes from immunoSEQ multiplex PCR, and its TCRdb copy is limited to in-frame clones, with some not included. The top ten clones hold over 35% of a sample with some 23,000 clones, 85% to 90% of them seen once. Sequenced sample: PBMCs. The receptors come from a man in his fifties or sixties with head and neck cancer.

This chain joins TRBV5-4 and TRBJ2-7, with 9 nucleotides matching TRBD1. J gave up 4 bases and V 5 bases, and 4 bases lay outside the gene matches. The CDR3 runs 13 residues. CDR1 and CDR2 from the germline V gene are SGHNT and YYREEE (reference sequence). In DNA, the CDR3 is TGTGCCAGCAGTCAACAGGGGGCGTACGAGCAGTACGTC. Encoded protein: CASSQQGAYEQYV.

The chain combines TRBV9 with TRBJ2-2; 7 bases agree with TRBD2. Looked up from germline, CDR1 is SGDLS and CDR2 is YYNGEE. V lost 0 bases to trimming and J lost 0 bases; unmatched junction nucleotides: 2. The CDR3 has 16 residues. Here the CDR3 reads CASSVGLAANTGELFF. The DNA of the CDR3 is TGTGCCAGCAGCGTAGGACTAGCAGCGAACACCGGGGAGCTGTTTTTT.

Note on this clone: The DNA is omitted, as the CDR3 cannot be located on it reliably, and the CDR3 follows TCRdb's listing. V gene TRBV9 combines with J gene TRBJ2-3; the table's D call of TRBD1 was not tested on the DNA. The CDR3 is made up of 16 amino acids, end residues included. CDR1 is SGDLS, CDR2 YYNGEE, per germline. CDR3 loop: CASSVAPSPTQIRSIF.

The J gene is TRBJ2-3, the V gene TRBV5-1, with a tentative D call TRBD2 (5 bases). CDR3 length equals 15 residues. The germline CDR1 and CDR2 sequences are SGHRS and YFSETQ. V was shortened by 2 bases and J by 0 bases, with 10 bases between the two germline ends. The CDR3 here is CASSLAVPSTDTQYF. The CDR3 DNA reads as TGCGCCAGCAGCTTAGCGGTTCCTAGCACAGATACGCAGTATTTT.

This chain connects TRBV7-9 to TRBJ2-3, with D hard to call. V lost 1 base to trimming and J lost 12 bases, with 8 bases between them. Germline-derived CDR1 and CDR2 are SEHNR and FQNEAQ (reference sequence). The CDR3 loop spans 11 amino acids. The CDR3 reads CASSLGVFQYF. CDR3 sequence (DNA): TGTGCCAGCAGCTTAGGCGTTTTCCAGTATTTT.

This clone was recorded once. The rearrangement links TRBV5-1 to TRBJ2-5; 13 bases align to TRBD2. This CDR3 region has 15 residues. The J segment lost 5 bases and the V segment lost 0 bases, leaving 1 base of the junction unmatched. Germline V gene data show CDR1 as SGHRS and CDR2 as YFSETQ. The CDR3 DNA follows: TGCGCCAGCAGCTTGGAGGGACTAGCGGGGGAGACCCAGTACTTC. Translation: CASSLEGLAGETQYF.

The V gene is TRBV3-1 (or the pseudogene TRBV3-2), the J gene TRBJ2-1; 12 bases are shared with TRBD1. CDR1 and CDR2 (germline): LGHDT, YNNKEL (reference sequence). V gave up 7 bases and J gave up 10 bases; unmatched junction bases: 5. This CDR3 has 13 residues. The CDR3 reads CASTTGTGGEQFF. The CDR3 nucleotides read TGTGCCAGCACCACCGGGACAGGGGGCGAGCAGTTCTTC.

CDR3: CASSAGVSGLFERETQYF. For the CDR3, the DNA is TGCGCCAGCAGCGCCGGGGTTAGCGGGTTGTTTGAGAGGGAGACCCAGTACTTC. The rearrangement joins TRBV5-1 to TRBJ2-5, with 7 nucleotides matching TRBD2. Germline V gives CDR1 SGHRS, CDR2 YFSETQ. The CDR3 sequence is 18 residues long. V was pared by 4 bases and J by 5 bases, with 20 bases of the junction left unmatched. Together with reference TRBV5-1 and TRBJ2-5, the CDR3 gives the full variable domain: KAGVTQTPRYLIKTRGQQVTLSCSPISGHRSVSWYQQTPGQGLQFLFEYFSETQRNKGNFPGRFSGRQFSNSRSEMNVSTLELGDSALYLCASSAGVSGLFERETQYFGPGTRLLVL.

CDR3 sequence reads: CASSLGGRLNTEAFF. The CDR3 DNA sequence: TGCGCCAGCAGCTTGGGGGGACGGCTGAACACTGAAGCTTTCTTT. The genes are TRBV5-1 and TRBJ1-1, with a weak D call TRBD1 (5 bases). CDR3 length: 15 residues. CDR1 SGHRS and CDR2 YFSETQ come from the germline V gene. Trimming stripped 0 bases from V and 0 bases from J, with 9 bases between.

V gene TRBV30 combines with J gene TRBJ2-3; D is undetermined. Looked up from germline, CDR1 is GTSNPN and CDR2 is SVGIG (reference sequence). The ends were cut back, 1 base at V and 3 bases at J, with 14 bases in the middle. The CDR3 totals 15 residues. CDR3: CAWSGLYAGTDTQYF. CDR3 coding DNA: TGTGCCTGGAGTGGCCTGTATGCCGGTACAGATACGCAGTATTTT. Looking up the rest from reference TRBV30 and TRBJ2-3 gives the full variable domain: SQTIHQWPATLVQPVGSPLSLECTVEGTSNPNLYWYRQAAGRGLQLLFYSVGIGQISSEVPQNLSASRPQDRQFILSSKKLLLSDSGFYLCAWSGLYAGTDTQYFGPGTRLTVL.

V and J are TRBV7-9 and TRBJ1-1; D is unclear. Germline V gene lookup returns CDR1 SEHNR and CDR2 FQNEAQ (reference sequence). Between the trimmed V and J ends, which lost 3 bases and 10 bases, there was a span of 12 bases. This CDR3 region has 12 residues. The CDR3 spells CASSLAAQGAFF. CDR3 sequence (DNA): TGTGCCAGCAGCTTGGCCGCCCAAGGAGCTTTCTTT. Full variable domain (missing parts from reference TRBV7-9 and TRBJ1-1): DTGVSQNPRHKITKRGQNVTFRCDPISEHNRLYWYRQTLGQGPEFLTYFQNEAQLEKSRLLSDRFSAERPKGSFSTLEIQRTEQGDSAMYLCASSLAAQGAFFGQGTRLTVV.

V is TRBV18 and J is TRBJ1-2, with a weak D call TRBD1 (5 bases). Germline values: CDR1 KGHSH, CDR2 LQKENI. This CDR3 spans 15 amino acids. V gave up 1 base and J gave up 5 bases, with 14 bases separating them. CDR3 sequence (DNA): TGTGCCAGCTCACCACGTGGCGGGGACGGGTATGGCTACACCTTC. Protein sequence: CASSPRGGDGYGYTF.

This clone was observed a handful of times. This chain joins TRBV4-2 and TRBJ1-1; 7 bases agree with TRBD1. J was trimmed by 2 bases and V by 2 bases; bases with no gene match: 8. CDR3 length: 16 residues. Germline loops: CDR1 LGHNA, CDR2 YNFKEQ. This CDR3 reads CASSQFAGTANTEAFF. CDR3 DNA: TGTGCCAGCAGCCAATTCGCGGGGACAGCAAACACTGAAGCTTTCTTT.

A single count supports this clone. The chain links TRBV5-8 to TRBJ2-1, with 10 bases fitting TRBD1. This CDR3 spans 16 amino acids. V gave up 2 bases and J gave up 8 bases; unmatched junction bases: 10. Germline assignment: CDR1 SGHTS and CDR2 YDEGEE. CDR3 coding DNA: TGTGCCAGCAGCTTATATGGGACAGGGGAAGTAGATGAGCAGTTCTTC. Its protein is CASSLYGTGEVDEQFF. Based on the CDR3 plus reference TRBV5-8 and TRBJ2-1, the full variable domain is EAGVTQSPTHLIKTRGQQATLRCSPISGHTSVYWYQQALGLGLQFLLWYDEGEERNRGNFPPRFSGRQFPNYSSELNVNALELEDSALYLCASSLYGTGEVDEQFFGPGTRLTVL.

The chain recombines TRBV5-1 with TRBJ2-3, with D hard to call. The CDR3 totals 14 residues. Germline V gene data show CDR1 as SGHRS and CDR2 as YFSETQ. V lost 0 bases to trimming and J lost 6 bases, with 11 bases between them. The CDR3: CASSLEKLGDTQYF. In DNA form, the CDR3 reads TGCGCCAGCAGCTTGGAGAAGTTAGGGGATACGCAGTATTTT. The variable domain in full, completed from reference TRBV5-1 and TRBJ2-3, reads KAGVTQTPRYLIKTRGQQVTLSCSPISGHRSVSWYQQTPGQGLQFLFEYFSETQRNKGNFPGRFSGRQFSNSRSEMNVSTLELGDSALYLCASSLEKLGDTQYFGPGTRLTVL.

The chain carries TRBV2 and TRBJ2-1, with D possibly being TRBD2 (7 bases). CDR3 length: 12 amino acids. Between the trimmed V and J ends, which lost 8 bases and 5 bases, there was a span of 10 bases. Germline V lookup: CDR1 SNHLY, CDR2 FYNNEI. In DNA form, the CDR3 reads TGTGCCAGCGGGGGGGGCAACAATGAGCAGTTCTTC. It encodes CASGGGNNEQFF. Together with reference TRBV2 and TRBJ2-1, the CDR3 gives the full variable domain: EPEVTQTPSHQVTQMGQEVILRCVPISNHLYFYWYRQILGQKVEFLVSFYNNEISEKSEIFDDQFSVERPDGSNFTLKIRSTKLEDSAMYFCASGGGNNEQFFGPGTRLTVL.

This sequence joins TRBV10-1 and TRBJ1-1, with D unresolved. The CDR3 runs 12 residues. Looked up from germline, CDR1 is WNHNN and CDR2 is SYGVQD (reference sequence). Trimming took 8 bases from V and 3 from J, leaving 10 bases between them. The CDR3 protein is CASPLSHTEAFF. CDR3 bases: TGCGCCAGCCCTTTAAGCCACACTGAAGCTTTCTTT.

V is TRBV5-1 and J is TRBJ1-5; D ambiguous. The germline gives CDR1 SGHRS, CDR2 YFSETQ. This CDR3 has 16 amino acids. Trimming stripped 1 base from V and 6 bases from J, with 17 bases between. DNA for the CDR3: TGCGCCAGCAGCTTGAGGCCTGCAACAGAAGGTCAGCCCCAGCATTTT. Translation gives CASSLRPATEGQPQHF.

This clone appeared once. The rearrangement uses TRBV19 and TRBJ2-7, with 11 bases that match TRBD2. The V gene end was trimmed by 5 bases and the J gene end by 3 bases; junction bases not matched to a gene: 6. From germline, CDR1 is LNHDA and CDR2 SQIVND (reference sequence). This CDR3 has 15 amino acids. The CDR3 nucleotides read TGTGCCAGTAGTGCCCTAGGACTAGCGGGCTACGAGCAGTACTTC. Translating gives CASSALGLAGYEQYF.